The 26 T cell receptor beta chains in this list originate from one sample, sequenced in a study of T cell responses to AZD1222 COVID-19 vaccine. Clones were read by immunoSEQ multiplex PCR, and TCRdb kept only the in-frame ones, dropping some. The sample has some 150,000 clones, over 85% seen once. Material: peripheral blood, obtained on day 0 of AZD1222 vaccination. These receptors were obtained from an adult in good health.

The CDR3 nucleotides are TGCGCCAGCAGCGAGCAGGGGCCCGGAAACACCATATATTTT. Translating gives CASSEQGPGNTIYF. This chain connects TRBV5-1 to TRBJ1-3, with TRBD1 as a possible D gene (6 bases). The germline V gene has CDR1 SGHRS and CDR2 YFSETQ. CDR3 length equals 14 residues. The V end was cut by 4 bases, the J end by 4 bases, with 12 bases between.

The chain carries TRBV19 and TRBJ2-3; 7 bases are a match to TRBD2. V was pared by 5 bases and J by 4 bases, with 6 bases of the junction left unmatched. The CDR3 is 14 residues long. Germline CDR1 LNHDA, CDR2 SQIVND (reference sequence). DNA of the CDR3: TGTGCCAGTAGTCCCGGACTAGTATCAGATACGCAGTATTTT. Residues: CASSPGLVSDTQYF.

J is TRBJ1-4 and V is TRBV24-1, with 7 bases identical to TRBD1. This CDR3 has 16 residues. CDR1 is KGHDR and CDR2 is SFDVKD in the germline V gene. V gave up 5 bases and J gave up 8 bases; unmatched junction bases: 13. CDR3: CATSVGGGGSREKLFF. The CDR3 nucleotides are TGTGCCACCAGTGTTGGAGGAGGGGGCTCGCGGGAAAAACTGTTTTTT.

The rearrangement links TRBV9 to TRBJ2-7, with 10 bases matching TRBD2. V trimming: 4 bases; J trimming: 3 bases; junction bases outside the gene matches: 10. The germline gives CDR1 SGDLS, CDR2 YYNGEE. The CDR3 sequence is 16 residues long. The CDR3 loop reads CASSPRVAGGNYEQYF. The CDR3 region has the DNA TGTGCCAGCAGCCCCAGGGTAGCGGGAGGAAACTACGAGCAGTACTTC.

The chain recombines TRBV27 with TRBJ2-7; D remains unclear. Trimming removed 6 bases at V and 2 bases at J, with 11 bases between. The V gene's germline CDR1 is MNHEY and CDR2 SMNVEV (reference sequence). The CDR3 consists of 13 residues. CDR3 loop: CASSRVPPYEQYF. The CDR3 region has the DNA TGTGCCAGCAGCCGGGTCCCGCCCTACGAGCAGTACTTC.

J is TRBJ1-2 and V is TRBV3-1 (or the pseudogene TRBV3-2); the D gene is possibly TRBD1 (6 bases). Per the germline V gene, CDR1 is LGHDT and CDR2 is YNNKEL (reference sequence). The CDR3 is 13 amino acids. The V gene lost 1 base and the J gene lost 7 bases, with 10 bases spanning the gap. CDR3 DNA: TGTGCCAGCAGCCAAGGCCCGGACAGTGGCTACACCTTC. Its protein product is CASSQGPDSGYTF.

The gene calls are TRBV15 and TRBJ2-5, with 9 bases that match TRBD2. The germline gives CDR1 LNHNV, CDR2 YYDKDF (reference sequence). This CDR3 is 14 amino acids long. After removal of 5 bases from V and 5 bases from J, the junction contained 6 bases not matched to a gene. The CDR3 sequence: CATSPRTSVETQYF. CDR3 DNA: TGTGCCACCAGCCCCCGGACTAGCGTTGAGACCCAGTACTTC. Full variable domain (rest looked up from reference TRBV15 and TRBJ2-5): DAMVIQNPRYQVTQFGKPVTLSCSQTLNHNVMYWYQQKSSQAPKLLFHYYDKDFNNEADTPDNFQSRRPNTSFCFLDIRSPGLGDTAMYLCATSPRTSVETQYFGPGTRLLVL.

The CDR3 is CASSPEENTEAFF. DNA of the CDR3: TGTGCCAGCAGCCCCGAGGAGAACACTGAAGCTTTCTTT. The genes are TRBV7-8 and TRBJ1-1; D gene unclear. CDR3 size: 13 residues. Germline lookup yields CDR1 SGHVS and CDR2 FQNEAQ. The ends were cut back, 5 bases at V and 1 base at J, with 8 bases in the middle.

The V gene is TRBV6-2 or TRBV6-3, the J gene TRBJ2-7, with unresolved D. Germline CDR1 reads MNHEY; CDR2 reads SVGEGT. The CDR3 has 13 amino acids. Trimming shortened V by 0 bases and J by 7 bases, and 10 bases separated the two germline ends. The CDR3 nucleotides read TGTGCCAGCAGTTACTCCCGCCTCCGGGAGCAGTACTTC. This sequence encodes CASSYSRLREQYF.

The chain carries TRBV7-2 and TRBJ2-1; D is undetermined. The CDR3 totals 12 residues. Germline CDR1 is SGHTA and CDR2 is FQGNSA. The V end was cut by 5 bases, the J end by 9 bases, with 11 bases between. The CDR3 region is CASSDNRAEQFF. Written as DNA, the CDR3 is TGTGCCAGCAGCGATAATCGGGCTGAGCAGTTCTTC.

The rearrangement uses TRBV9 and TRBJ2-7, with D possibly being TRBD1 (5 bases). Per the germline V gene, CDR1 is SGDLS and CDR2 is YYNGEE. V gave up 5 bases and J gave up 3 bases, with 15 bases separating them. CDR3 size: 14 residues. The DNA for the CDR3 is TGTGCCAGCAGTGAAGTAGGACACGGCTACGAGCAGTACTTC. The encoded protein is CASSEVGHGYEQYF. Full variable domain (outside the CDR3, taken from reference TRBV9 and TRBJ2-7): DSGVTQTPKHLITATGQRVTLRCSPRSGDLSVYWYQQSLDQGLQFLIQYYNGEERAKGNILERFSAQQFPDLHSELNLSSLELGDSALYFCASSEVGHGYEQYFGPGTRLTVT.

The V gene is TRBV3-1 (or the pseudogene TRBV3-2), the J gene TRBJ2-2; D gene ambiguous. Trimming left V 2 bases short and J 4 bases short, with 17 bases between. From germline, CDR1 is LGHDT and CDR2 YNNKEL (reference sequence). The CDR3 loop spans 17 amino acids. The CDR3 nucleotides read TGTGCCAGCAGCCAATGGCGATCTGGGTGGGGCACCGGGGAGCTGTTTTTT. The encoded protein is CASSQWRSGWGTGELFF.

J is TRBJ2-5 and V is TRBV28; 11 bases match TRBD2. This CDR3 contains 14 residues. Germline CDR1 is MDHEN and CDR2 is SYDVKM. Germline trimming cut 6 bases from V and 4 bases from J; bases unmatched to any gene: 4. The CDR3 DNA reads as TGTGCCAGCAGGACTAGCGGGATAGTAGAGACCCAGTACTTC. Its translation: CASRTSGIVETQYF.

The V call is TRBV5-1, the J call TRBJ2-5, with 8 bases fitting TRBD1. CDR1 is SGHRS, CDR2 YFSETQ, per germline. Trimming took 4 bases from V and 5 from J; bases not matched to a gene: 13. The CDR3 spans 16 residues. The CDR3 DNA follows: TGCGCCAGCAGCCAACATGAATCCTACAGGGGGGAGACCCAGTACTTC. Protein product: CASSQHESYRGETQYF.

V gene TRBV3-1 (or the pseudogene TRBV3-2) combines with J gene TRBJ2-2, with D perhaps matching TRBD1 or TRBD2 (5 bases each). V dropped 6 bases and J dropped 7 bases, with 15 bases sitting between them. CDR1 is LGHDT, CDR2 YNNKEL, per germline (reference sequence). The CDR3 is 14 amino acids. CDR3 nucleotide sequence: TGTGCCAGCAGAATCTACGGGGACGACGGGGAGCTGTTTTTT. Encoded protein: CASRIYGDDGELFF.

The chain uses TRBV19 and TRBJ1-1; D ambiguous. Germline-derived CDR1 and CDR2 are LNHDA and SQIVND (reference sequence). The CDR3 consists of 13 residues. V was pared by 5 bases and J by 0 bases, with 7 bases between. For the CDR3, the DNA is TGTGCCAGTAGTGGTTTGATGAACACTGAAGCTTTCTTT. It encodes CASSGLMNTEAFF.

CDR3 amino acids: CASSSTGGLNQPQHF. DNA for the CDR3: TGCGCCAGCAGCTCGACAGGGGGCCTCAATCAGCCCCAGCATTTT. V and J are TRBV5-1 and TRBJ1-5; 10 bases agree with TRBD1. This CDR3 is built from 15 residues. Germline values: CDR1 SGHRS, CDR2 YFSETQ. Trimming at V came to 3 bases and at J to 3 bases, leaving 3 bases not matched to a gene.

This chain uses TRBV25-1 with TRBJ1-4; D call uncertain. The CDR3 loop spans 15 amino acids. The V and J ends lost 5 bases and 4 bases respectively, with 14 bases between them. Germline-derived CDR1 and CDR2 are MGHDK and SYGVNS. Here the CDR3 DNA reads TGTGCCAGCAGTCCCCTATCCACCATTAATGAAAAACTGTTTTTT. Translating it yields CASSPLSTINEKLFF.

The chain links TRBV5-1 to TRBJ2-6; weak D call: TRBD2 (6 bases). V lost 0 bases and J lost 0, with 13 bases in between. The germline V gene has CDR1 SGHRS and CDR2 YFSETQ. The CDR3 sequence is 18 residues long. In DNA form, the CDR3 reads TGCGCCAGCAGCTTGGTGTTCGGGGGTCGCTCTGGGGCCAACGTCCTGACTTTC. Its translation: CASSLVFGGRSGANVLTF.

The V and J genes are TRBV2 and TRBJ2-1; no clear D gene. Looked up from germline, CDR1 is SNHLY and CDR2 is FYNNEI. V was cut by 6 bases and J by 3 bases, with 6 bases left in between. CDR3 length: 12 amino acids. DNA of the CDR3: TGTGCCAGCAGGGTTTACTACAATGAGCAGTTCTTC. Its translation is CASRVYYNEQFF. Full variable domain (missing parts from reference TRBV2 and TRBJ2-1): EPEVTQTPSHQVTQMGQEVILRCVPISNHLYFYWYRQILGQKVEFLVSFYNNEISEKSEIFDDQFSVERPDGSNFTLKIRSTKLEDSAMYFCASRVYYNEQFFGPGTRLTVL.

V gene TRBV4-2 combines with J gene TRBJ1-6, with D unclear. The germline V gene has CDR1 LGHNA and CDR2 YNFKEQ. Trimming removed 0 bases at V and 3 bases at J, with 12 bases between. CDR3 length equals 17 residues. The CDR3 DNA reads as TGTGCCAGCAGCCAAGAACCTCCTAATCTCTATAATTCACCCCTCCACTTT. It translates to CASSQEPPNLYNSPLHF.

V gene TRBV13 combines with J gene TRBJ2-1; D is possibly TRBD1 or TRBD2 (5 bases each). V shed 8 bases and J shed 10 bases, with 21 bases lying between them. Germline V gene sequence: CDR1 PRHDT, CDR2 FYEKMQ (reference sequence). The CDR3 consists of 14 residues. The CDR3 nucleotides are TGTGCCAGCCGGGGCTCACTCTTGGTCTTGGAGCAGTTCTTC. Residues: CASRGSLLVLEQFF.

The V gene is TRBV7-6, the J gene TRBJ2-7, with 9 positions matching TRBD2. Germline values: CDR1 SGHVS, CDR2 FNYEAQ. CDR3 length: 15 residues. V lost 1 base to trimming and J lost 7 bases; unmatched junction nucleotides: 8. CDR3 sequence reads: CASSLVAGGAGEQYF. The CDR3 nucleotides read TGTGCCAGCAGCTTAGTTGCGGGAGGGGCGGGTGAGCAGTACTTC. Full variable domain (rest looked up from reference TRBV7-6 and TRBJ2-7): GAGVSQSPRYKVTKRGQDVALRCDPISGHVSLYWYRQALGQGPEFLTYFNYEAQQDKSGLPNDRFSAERPEGSISTLTIQRTEQRDSAMYRCASSLVAGGAGEQYFGPGTRLTVT.

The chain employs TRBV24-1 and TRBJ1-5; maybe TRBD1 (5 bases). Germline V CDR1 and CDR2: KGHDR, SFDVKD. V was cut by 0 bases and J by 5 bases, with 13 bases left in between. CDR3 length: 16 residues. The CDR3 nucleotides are TGTGCCACCAGTGATTTGGGGGGGAGCTGGGATCAGCCCCAGCATTTT. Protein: CATSDLGGSWDQPQHF.

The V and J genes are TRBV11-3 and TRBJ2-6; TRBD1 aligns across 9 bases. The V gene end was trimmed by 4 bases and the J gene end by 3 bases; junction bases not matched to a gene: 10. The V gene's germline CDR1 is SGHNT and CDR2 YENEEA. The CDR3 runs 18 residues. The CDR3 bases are TGTGCCAGCAGCTCTGCCGGGACAGGGTATAGTGGGGCCAACGTCCTGACTTTC. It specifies CASSSAGTGYSGANVLTF.

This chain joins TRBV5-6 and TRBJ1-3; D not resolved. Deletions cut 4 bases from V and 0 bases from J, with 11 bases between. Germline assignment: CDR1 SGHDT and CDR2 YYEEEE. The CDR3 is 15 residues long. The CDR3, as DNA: TGTGCCAGCAGCAAGGAAGTGCACTCTGGAAACACCATATATTTT. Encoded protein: CASSKEVHSGNTIYF.